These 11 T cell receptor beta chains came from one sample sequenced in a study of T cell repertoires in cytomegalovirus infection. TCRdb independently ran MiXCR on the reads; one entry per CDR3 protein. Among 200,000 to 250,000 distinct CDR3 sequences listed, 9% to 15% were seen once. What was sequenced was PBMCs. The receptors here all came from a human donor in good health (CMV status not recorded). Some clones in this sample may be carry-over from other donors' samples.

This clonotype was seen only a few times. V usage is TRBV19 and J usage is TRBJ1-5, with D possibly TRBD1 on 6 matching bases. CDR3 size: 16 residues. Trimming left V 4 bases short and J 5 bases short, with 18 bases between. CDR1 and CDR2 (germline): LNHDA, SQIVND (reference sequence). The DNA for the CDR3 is TGTGCCAGTAGTACCTCCGGGACAACGTTCCATCAGCCCCAGCATTTT. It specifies CASSTSGTTFHQPQHF.

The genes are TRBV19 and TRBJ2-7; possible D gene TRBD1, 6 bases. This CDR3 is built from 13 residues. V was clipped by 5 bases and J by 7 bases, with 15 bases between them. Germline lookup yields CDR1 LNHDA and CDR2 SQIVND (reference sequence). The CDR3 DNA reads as TGTGCCAGTAGTTCCGGGACACGAACGGAGCAGTACTTC. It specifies CASSSGTRTEQYF.

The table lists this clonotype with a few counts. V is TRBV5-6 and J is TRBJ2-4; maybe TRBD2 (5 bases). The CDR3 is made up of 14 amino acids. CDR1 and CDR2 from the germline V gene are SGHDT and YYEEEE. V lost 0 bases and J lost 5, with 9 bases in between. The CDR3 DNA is TGTGCCAGCAGCTTGGTGGGGAGAGAAAACATTCAGTACTTC. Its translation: CASSLVGRENIQYF.

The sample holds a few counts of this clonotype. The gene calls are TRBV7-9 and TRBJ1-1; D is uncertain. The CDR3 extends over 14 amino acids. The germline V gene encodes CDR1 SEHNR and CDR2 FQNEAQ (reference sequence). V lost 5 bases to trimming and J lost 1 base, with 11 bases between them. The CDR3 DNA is TGTGCCAGCAGCGAAGGATCAGGGAACACTGAAGCTTTCTTT. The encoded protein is CASSEGSGNTEAFF.

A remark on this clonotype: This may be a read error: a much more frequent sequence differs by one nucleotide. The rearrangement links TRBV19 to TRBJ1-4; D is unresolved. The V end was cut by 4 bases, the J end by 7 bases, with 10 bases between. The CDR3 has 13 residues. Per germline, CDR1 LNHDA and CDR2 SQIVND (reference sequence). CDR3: CASSTAGREKLFF. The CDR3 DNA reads TGTGCCAGTAGTACGGCAGGCCGTGAAAAACTGTTTTTT.

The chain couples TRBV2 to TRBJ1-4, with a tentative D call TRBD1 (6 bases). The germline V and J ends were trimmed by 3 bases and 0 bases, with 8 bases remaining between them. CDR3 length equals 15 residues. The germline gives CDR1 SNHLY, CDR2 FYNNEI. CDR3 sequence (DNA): TGTGCCAGCAGTGATAGGACAGCAACTAATGAAAAACTGTTTTTT. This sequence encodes CASSDRTATNEKLFF.

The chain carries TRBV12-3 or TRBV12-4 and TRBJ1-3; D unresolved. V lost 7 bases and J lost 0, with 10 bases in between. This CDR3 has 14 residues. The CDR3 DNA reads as TGTGCCAGCACCTCGACTGCCTCTGGAAACACCATATATTTT. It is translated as CASTSTASGNTIYF.

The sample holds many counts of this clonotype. CDR3 DNA: TGTGCCAGTAGTATAAAGGGGGACGGGAGCACTGAAGCTTTCTTT. Translating gives CASSIKGDGSTEAFF. The chain employs TRBV19 and TRBJ1-1; D perhaps matches TRBD1 (6 bases). Germline V CDR1 and CDR2: LNHDA, SQIVND (reference sequence). This CDR3 spans 15 amino acids. The V end was cut by 2 bases, the J end by 4 bases, with 14 bases between.

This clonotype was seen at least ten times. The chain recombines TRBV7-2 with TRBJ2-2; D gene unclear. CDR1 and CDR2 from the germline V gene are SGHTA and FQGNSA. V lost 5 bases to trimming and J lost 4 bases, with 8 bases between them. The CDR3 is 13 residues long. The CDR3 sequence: CASSTPRTGELFF. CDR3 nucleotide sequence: TGTGCCAGCAGCACACCACGCACCGGGGAGCTGTTTTTT.

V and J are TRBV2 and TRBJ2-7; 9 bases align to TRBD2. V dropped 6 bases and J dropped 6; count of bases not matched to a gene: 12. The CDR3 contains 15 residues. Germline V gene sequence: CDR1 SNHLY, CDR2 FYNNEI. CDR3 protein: CASREGLAGGSEQYF. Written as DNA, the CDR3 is TGTGCCAGCAGGGAGGGACTAGCCGGAGGGTCCGAGCAGTACTTC.

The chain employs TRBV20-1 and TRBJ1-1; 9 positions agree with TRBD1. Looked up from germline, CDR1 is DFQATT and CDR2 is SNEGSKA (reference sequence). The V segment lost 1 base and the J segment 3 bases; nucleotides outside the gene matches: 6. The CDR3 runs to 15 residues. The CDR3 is CSARVHRGRDTEAFF. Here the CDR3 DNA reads TGCAGTGCTAGAGTCCACAGGGGGCGCGACACTGAAGCTTTCTTT.